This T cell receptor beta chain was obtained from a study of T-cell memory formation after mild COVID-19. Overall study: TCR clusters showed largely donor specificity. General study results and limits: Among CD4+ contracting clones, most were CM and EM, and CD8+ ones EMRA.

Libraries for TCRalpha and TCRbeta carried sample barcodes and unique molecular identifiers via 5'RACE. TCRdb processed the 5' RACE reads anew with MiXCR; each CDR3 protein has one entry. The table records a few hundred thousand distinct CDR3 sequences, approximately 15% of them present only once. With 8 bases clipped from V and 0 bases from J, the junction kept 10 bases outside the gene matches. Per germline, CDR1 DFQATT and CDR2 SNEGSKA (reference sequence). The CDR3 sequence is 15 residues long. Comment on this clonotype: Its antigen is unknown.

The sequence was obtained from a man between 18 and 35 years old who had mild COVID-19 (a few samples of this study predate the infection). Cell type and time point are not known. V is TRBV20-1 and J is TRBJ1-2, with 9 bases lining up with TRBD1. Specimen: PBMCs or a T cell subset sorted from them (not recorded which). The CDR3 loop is CSLDRGQGANYGYTF. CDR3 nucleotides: TGCAGTCTGGACAGGGGACAAGGGGCTAACTATGGCTACACCTTC.